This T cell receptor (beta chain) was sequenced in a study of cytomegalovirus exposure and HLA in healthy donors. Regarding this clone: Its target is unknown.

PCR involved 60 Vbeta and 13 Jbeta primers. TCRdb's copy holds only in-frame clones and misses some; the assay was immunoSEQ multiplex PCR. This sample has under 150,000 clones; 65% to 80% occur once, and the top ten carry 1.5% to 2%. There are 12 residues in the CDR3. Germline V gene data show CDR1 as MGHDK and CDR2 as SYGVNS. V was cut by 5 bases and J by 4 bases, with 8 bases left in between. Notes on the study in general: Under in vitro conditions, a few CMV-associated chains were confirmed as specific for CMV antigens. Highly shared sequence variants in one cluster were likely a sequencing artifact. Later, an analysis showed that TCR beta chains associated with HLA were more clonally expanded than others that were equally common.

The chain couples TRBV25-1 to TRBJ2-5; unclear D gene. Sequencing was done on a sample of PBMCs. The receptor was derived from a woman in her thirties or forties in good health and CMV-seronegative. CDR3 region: CASSLVLETQYF. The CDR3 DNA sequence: TGTGCCAGCAGTCTAGTCCTAGAGACCCAGTACTTC.